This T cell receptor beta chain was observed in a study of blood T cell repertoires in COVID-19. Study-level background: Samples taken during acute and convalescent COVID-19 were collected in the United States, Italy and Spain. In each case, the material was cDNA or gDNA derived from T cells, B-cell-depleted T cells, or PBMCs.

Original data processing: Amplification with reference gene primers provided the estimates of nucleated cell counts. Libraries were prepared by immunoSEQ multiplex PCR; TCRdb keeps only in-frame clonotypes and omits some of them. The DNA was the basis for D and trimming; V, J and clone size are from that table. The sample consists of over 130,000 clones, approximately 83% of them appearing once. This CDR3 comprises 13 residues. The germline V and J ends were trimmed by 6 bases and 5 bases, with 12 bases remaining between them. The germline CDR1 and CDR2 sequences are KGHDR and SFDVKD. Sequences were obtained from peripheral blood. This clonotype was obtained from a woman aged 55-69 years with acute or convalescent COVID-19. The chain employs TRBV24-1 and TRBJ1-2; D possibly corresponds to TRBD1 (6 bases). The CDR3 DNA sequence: TGTGCCACCAGTCCTGGGACACGGTATGGCTACACCTTC. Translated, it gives CATSPGTRYGYTF.